The clone carrying this T cell receptor (beta chain) was recorded many times. The antigen is undetermined. The junction and the germline gene differ at one end; a read error may be behind it. This CDR3 is 13 amino acids long. This record comes from a study of T-cell reconstitution after alpha-beta-depleted transplantation in children. Molecular barcoding with unique molecular identifiers was used for the TCRbeta library. Via MiXCR, TCRdb re-called the PCR reads, giving one row per CDR3 protein. The sample has 800,000 to 1,000,000 distinct CDR3 sequences, under 30% seen once. Findings and caveats of the study: Several hundred expanded graft clones reportedly were the source of alpha-beta T cells about two months after transplant. One year after transplant, T-cell counts and diversity came mostly from newly produced T cells.

The receptor was isolated from a boy in the first two years of life who had a stem cell transplant for SCID, so the T cells may come from the graft donor. The source was PBMCs, mostly from graft donor cells, collected 360 days after TCRalphabeta/CD19-depleted stem cell transplant. The chain recombines TRBV12-3 or TRBV12-4 with TRBJ1-1, with D perhaps TRBD1 (5 bases). The DNA of the CDR3 is TGCGCCAGCAGCTTGCAGGGAGGCACTGAAGCTTTCTTT. Its protein is CASSLQGGTEAFF.